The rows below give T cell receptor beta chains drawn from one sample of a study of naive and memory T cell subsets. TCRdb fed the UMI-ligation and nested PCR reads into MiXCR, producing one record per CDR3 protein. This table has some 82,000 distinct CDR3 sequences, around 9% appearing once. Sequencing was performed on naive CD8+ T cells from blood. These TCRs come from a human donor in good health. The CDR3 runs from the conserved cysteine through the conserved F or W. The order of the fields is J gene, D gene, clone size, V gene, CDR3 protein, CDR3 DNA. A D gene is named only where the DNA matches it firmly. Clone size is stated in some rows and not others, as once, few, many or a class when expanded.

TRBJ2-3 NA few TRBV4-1 CASSQSRGGTDTQYF TGCGCCAGCAGCCAATCTCGGGGCGGCACAGATACGCAGTATTTT
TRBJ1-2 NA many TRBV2 CASNLGGYTF TGTGCCAGCAACCTGGGAGGCTACACCTTC
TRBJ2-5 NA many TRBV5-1 CASSLQETQYF TGCGCCAGCAGCTTACAAGAGACCCAGTACTTC
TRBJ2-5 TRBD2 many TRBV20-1 CSASAGVNPPKMYQETQYF TGCAGTGCTAGTGCGGGAGTCAACCCCCCCAAGATGTACCAAGAGACCCAGTACTTC
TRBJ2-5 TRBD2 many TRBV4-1 CASSLRLAVYQETQYF TGCGCCAGCAGCCTGCGACTAGCGGTGTACCAAGAGACCCAGTACTTC
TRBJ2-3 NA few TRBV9 CASSPGSSTDTQYF TGTGCCAGCAGTCCGGGGAGTAGCACAGATACGCAGTATTTT
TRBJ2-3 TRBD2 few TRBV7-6 CASSPRGLTTDTQYF TGTGCCAGCAGCCCACGGGGACTAACCACAGATACGCAGTATTTT
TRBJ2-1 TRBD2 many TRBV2 CASAGLAGDNEQFF TGTGCCAGCGCGGGACTAGCGGGGGACAATGAGCAGTTCTTC
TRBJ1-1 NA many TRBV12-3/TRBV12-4 CASSLGTWGAFF TGTGCCAGCAGTTTGGGGACCTGGGGAGCTTTCTTT
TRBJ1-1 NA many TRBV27 CASSEGMNTEAFF TGTGCCAGCAGCGAAGGGATGAACACTGAAGCTTTCTTT
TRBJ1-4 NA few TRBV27 CASSLSGGGNEKLFF TGTGCCAGCAGTTTATCGGGGGGGGGTAATGAAAAACTGTTTTTT
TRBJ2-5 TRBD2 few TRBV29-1 CSVPSGQETQYF TGCAGCGTTCCTAGCGGCCAAGAGACCCAGTACTTC
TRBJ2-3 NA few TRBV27 CASRTNTDTQYF TGTGCCAGCAGGACTAACACAGATACGCAGTATTTT
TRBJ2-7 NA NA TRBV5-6 CASSPGRLSAYEQYF TGTGCCAGCAGCCCGGGGAGGCTGAGTGCCTACGAGCAGTACTTC
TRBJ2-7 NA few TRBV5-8 CASSLLAGPSYEQYF TGTGCCAGCAGCTTGCTTGCAGGACCCTCCTACGAGCAGTACTTC
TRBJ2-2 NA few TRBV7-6 CASSLVVGSVAGELFF TGTGCCAGCAGCTTAGTCGTTGGTAGCGTAGCCGGGGAGCTGTTTTTT
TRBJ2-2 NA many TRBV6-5 CASSYSIQVTYTGELFF TGTGCCAGCAGTTACTCGATTCAGGTGACCTACACCGGGGAGCTGTTTTTT
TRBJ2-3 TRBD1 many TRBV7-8 CASSLAGAGGVTDTQYF TGTGCCAGCAGCTTAGCCGGGGCAGGGGGCGTCACAGATACGCAGTATTTT
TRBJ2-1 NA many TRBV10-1 CASSVRVSYNEQFF TGCGCCAGCAGTGTAAGGGTTTCCTACAATGAGCAGTTCTTC
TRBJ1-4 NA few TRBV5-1 CASTPGVATNEKLFF TGCGCCAGCACCCCCGGGGTTGCAACTAATGAAAAACTGTTTTTT
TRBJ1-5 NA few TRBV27 CASSLGNNQPQHF TGTGCCAGCAGTTTGGGTAATAATCAGCCCCAGCATTTT
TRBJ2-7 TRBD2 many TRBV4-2 CASSLDGAGAASYEQYF TGTGCCAGCAGCCTGGACGGGGCGGGAGCGGCCTCCTACGAGCAGTACTTC
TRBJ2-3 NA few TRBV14 CASSSLELHPPPQYF TGTGCCAGCAGCTCTTTAGAACTCCACCCCCCCCCGCAGTATTTT
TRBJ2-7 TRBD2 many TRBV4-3 CASSPSGVALYEQYF TGCGCCAGCAGCCCTAGCGGAGTCGCTCTCTACGAGCAGTACTTC
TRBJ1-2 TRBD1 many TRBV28 CASRITTSQGDGYTF TGTGCCAGCAGGATTACTACCTCACAGGGGGATGGCTACACCTTC
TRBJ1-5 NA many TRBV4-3 CASSQEPGHQPQHF TGCGCCAGCAGCCAAGAACCCGGACATCAGCCCCAGCATTTT
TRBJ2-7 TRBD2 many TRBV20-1 CSARGGLAYEQYF TGCAGTGCTAGGGGGGGACTAGCATACGAGCAGTACTTC
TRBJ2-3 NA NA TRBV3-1 CASSQDVRDTQYF TGTGCCAGCAGCCAAGATGTCCGAGATACGCAGTATTTT
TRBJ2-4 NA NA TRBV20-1 CSARGEKNIQYF TGCAGTGCTAGGGGTGAAAAAAACATTCAGTACTTC
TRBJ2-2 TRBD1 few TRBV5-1 CASSLTRTGGSTGELFF TGCGCCAGCAGCTTAACCAGGACAGGGGGCTCCACCGGGGAGCTGTTTTTT
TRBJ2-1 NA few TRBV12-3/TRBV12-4 CASIPPESSYNEQFF TGTGCCAGCATCCCTCCGGAGAGCTCCTACAATGAGCAGTTCTTC
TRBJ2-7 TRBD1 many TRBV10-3 CAIGGTGSSYEQYF TGTGCCATCGGCGGGACAGGGAGCTCCTACGAGCAGTACTTC
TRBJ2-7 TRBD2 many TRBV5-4 CASRTSGTGEQYF TGTGCCAGCAGGACTAGCGGGACCGGCGAGCAGTACTTC
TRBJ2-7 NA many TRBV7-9 CASSLGTYEQYF TGTGCCAGCAGCTTAGGTACCTACGAGCAGTACTTC
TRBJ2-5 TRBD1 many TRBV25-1 CASTTGDFTETQYF TGTGCCAGCACGACAGGGGATTTCACGGAGACCCAGTACTTC
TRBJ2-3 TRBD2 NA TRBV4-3 CASSQDEVVAGGGDTQYF TGCGCCAGCAGCCAAGATGAGGTCGTAGCGGGAGGGGGAGATACGCAGTATTTT
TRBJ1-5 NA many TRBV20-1 CSASRQVSNQPQHF TGCAGTGCTAGTCGGCAGGTTAGCAATCAGCCCCAGCATTTT
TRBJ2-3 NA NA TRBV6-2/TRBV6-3 CASSFTDGATDTQYF TGTGCCAGCAGTTTTACCGACGGGGCAACAGATACGCAGTATTTT
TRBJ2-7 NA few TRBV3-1 CASSQDEQGEREQYF TGTGCCAGCAGCCAAGATGAACAGGGTGAGCGCGAGCAGTACTTC
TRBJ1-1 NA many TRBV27 CASSLYADRNTEAFF TGTGCCAGCAGTTTATACGCGGACAGGAACACTGAAGCTTTCTTT
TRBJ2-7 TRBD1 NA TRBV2 CASRGWTGQGSYEQYF TGTGCCAGCAGAGGGTGGACGGGACAGGGTTCCTACGAGCAGTACTTC
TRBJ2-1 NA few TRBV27 CASSYTGSPGYEQFF TGTGCCAGCAGTTACACAGGGTCCCCGGGATATGAGCAGTTCTTC
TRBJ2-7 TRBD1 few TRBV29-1 CSVRTGVSYEQYF TGCAGCGTCCGGACAGGGGTGTCCTACGAGCAGTACTTC
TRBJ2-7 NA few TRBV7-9 CASSFNYEQYF TGTGCCAGCAGCTTCAACTACGAGCAGTACTTC
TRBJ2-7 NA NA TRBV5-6 CASSGPGYEQYF TGTGCCAGCAGCGGGCCGGGCTACGAGCAGTACTTC
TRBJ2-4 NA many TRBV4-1 CASSQVPRGKNIQYF TGCGCCAGCAGCCAAGTTCCCCGGGGAAAAAACATTCAGTACTTC
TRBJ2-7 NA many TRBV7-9 CASSSTGPYEQYF TGTGCCAGCAGCTCTACCGGGCCGTACGAGCAGTACTTC
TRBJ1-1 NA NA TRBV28 CASSLSETVGTEAFF TGTGCCAGCAGTTTATCCGAGACAGTGGGCACTGAAGCTTTCTTT
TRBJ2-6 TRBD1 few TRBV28 CASSFGTVSGANVLTF TGTGCCAGCAGTTTTGGGACAGTCTCTGGGGCCAACGTCCTGACTTTC
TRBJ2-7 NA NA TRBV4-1 CASSQDLASSYEQYF TGCGCCAGCAGCCAAGATCTGGCTAGTTCCTACGAGCAGTACTTC
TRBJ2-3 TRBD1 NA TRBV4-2 CAILDRGHTDTQYF TGTGCCATCCTGGACAGGGGACACACAGATACGCAGTATTTT
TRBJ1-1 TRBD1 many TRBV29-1 CSVHRGLTEAFF TGCAGCGTACACAGGGGGCTCACTGAAGCTTTCTTT
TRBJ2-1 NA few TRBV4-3 CASSQVERSYNEQFF TGCGCCAGCAGCCAAGTAGAGCGAAGCTACAATGAGCAGTTCTTC
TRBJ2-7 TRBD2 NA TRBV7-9 CASSASGSTYEQYF TGTGCCAGCAGCGCGAGCGGGAGCACCTACGAGCAGTACTTC
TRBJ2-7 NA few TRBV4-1 CASSQEEGKSYEQYF TGCGCCAGCAGCCAAGAGGAGGGAAAAAGCTACGAGCAGTACTTC